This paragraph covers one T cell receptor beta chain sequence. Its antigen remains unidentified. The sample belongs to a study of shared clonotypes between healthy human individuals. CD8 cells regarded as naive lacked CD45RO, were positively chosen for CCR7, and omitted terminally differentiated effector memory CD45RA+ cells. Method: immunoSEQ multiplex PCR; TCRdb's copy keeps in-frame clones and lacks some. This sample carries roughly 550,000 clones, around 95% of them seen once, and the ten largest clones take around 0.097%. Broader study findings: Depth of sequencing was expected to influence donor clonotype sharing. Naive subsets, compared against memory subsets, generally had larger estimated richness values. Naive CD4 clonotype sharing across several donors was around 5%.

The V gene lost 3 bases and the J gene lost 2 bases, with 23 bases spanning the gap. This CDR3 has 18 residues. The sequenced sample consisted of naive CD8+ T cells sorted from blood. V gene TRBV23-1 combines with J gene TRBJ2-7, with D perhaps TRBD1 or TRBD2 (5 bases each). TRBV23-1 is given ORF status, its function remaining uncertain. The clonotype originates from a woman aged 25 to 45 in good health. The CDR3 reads CASSHRTDTSSEPYEQYF. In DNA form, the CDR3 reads TGCGCCAGCAGTCACCGGACGGACACTAGTTCCGAACCCTACGAGCAGTACTTC.